The TCR beta chain under discussion was sequenced for a study of blood T cell repertoires in COVID-19. This clone came up once. The CDR3 length is 13 residues. V lost 1 base, J lost 10 bases, and 13 bases lay in between. CDR1 is SNHLY and CDR2 is FYNNEI in the germline V gene. The method was immunoSEQ multiplex PCR; TCRdb's version includes in-frame clones alone and lacks a portion of them. The repertoire holds approximately 250,000 clones, with roughly 85% as singletons. The source of this sequence is a man aged 35 to 55 with acute or convalescent COVID-19. The sequenced sample was peripheral blood. The V and J genes are TRBV2 and TRBJ1-1; D gene ambiguous. The CDR3 reads CASSEGVSTGAFF. The CDR3 bases are TGTGCCAGCAGTGAAGGGGTCTCAACGGGAGCTTTCTTT.